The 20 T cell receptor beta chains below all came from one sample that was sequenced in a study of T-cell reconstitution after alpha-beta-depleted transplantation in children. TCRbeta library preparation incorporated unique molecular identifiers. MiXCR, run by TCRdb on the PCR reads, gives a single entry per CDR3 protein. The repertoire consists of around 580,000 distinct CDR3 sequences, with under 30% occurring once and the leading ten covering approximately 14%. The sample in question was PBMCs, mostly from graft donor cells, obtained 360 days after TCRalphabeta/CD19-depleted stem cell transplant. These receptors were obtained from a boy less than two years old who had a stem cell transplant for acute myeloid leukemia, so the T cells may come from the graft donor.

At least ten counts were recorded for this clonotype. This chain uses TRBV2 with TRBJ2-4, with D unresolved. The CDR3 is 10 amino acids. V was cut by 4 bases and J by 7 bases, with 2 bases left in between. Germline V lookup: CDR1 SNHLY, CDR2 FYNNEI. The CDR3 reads CASSGNIQYF. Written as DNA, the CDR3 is TGTGCCAGCAGTGGGAACATTCAGTACTTC.

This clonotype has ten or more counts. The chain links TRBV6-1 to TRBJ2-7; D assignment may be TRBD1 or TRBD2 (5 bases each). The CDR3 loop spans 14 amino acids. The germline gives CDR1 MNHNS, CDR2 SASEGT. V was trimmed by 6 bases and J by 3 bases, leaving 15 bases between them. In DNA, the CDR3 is TGTGCCAGCAGGGTAATGGCAGGGAGCTACGAGCAGTACTTC. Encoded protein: CASRVMAGSYEQYF.

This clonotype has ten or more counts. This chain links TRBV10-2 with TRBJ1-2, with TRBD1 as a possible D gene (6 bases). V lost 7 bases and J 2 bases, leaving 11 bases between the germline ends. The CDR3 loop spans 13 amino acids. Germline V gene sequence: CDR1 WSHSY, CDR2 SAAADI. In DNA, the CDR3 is TGCGCCAGCAATCGACAGGCGAACTATGGCTACACCTTC. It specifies CASNRQANYGYTF.

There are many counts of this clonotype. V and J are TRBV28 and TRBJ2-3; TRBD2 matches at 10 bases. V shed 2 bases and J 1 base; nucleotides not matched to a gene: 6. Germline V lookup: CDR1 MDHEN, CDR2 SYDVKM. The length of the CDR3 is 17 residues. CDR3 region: CASSLTAGGPRTDTQYF. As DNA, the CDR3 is TGTGCCAGCAGTTTAACAGCGGGGGGGCCGCGCACAGATACGCAGTATTTT.

CDR3 bases: TGCAGCGCCTCAGGGGGGGTAAACTACAATGAGCAGTTCTTC. Translation: CSASGGVNYNEQFF. This chain links TRBV29-1 with TRBJ2-1; D is possibly TRBD1 or TRBD2 (7 bases each). The CDR3 consists of 14 residues. The V end lost 7 bases, the J end lost 3 bases, and 16 bases lay between the germline ends. Germline V gene data show CDR1 as SQVTM and CDR2 as ANQGSEA.

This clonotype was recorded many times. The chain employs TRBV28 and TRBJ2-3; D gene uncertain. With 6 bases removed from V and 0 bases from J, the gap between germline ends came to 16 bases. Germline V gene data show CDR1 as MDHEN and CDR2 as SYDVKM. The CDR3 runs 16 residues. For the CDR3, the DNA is TGTGCCAGCAGCCGCCCCGTGGCAATAAGCACAGATACGCAGTATTTT. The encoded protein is CASSRPVAISTDTQYF.

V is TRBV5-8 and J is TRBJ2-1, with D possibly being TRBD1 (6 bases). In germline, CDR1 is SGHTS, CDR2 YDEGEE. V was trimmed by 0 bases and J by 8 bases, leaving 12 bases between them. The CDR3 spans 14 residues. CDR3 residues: CASSLGDRRHEQFF. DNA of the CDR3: TGTGCCAGCAGCTTGGGTGACAGGAGACATGAGCAGTTCTTC.

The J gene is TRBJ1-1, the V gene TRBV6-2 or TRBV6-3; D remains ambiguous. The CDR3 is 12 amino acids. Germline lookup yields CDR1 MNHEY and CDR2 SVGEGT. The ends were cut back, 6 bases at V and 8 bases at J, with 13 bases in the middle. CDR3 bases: TGTGCCAGCAGGACGGGAACCACCGAAGCTTTCTTT. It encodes CASRTGTTEAFF.

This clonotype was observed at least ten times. For the CDR3, the DNA is TGCAGTGCTAGAGCCGGGACAGGGTCTTCTACCAGCTCCTATAATTCACCCCTCCACTTT. Protein: CSARAGTGSSTSSYNSPLHF. The chain couples TRBV20-1 to TRBJ1-6; 9 bases line up with TRBD1. Unmatched junction bases numbered 13, after V lost 1 base and J lost 0 bases. The CDR3 consists of 20 residues. Germline V gene lookup returns CDR1 DFQATT and CDR2 SNEGSKA (reference sequence).

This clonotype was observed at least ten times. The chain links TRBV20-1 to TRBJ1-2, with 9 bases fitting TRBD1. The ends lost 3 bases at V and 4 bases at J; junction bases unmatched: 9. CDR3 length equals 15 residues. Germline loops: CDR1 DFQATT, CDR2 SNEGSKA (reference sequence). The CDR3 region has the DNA TGCAGTGCTAGTGGAGGGGGGGACAGGGTCTATGGCTACACCTTC. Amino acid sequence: CSASGGGDRVYGYTF.

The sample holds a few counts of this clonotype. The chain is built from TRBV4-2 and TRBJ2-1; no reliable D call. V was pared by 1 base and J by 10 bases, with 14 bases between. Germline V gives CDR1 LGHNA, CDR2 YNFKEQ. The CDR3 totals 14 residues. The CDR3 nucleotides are TGTGCCAGCAGCCAAGTTGTCGAGTCAGGCGAGCAGTTCTTC. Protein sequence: CASSQVVESGEQFF.

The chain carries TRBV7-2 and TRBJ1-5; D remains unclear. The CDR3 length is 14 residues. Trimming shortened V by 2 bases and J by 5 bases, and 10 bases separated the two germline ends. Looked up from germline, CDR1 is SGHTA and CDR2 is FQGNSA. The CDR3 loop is CASSLLGQDQPQHF. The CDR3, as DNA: TGTGCCAGCAGCTTATTAGGGCAGGATCAGCCCCAGCATTTT.

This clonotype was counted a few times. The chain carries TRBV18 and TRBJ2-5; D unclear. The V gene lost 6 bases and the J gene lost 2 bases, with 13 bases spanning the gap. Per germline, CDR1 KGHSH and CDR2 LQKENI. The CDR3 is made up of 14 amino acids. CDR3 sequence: CASSPDTIQETQYF. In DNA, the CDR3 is TGTGCCAGCTCGCCCGACACCATTCAAGAGACCCAGTACTTC. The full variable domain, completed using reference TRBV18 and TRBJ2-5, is NAGVMQNPRHLVRRRGQEARLRCSPMKGHSHVYWYRQLPEEGLKFMVYLQKENIIDESGMPKERFSAEFPKEGPSILRIQQVVRGDSAAYFCASSPDTIQETQYFGPGTRLLVL.

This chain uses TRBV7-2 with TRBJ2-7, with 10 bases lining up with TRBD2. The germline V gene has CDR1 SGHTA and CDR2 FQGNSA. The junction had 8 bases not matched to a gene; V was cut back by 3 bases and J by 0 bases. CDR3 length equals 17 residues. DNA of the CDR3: TGTGCCAGCAGCTTTCCTAGCGGGGGAATAAGCTCCTACGAGCAGTACGTC. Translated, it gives CASSFPSGGISSYEQYV.

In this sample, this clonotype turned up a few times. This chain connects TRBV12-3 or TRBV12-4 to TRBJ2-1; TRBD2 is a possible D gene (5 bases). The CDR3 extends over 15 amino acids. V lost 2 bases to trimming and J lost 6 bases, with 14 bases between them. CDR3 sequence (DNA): TGTGCCAGCAGTTTACAGGCCGGGATTGCCAATGAGCAGTTCTTC. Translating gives CASSLQAGIANEQFF.

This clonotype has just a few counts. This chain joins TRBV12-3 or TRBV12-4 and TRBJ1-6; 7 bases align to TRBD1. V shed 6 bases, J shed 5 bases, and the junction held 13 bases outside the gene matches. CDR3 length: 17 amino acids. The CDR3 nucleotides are TGTGCCAGCAGCTACGTTGGGAGGGGGCGCGATAATTCACCCCTCCACTTT. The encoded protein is CASSYVGRGRDNSPLHF.

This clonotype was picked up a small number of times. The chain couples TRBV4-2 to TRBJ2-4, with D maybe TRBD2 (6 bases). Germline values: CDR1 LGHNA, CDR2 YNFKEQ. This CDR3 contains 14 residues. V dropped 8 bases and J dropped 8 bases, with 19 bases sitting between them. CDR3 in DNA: TGTGCCAGCCGTCGGAGGGTACCGTCGGACATTCAGTACTTC. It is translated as CASRRRVPSDIQYF.

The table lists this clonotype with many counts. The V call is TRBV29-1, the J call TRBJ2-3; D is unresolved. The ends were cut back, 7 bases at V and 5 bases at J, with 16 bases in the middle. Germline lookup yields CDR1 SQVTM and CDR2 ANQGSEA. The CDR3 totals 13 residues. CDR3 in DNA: TGCAGCGCGACCCAGGTTTTCGGAGATACGCAGTATTTT. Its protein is CSATQVFGDTQYF.

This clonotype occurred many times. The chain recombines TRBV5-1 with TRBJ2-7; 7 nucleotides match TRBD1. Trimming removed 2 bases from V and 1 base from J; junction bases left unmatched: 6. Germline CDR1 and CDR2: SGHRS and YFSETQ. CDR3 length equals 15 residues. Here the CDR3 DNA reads TGCGCCAGCAGCTTTAGAACAGGGGCTTCCTACGAGCAGTACTTC. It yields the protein CASSFRTGASYEQYF.

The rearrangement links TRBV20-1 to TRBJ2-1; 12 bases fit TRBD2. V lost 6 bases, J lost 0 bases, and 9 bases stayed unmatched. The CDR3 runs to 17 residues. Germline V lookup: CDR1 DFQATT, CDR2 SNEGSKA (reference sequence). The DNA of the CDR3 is TGCAGTGCCACTAGCGGGGGGAGCCCCGTCTCCTACAATGAGCAGTTCTTC. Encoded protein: CSATSGGSPVSYNEQFF.